The T cell receptor (beta chain) under discussion was sequenced for a study of blood T cell repertoires in COVID-19. Study as a whole: Sites in the United States, Italy and Spain provided acute and convalescent COVID-19 samples.

This CDR3 contains 14 residues. V gave up 0 bases and J gave up 1 base, with 6 bases separating them. The germline V gene has CDR1 MGHRA and CDR2 YSYEKL. As handled by the study authors: From reference gene primer amplification, estimates of nucleated cell counts were derived. Clones were sequenced by immunoSEQ multiplex PCR, and TCRdb holds only the in-frame ones, with some missing. V and J calls plus clone size are reproduced from that table; the DNA served to infer D and trimming. The table includes under 300,000 clones, roughly 88% detected once. Sequences were obtained from peripheral blood. The clonotype originates from a young man who had recovered from COVID-19. The chain has TRBV4-1 and TRBJ1-1, with D possibly matching TRBD1 (5 bases). The chain's CDR3 is CASSQEGENTEAFF. CDR3 coding DNA: TGCGCCAGCAGCCAAGAAGGGGAGAACACTGAAGCTTTCTTT.